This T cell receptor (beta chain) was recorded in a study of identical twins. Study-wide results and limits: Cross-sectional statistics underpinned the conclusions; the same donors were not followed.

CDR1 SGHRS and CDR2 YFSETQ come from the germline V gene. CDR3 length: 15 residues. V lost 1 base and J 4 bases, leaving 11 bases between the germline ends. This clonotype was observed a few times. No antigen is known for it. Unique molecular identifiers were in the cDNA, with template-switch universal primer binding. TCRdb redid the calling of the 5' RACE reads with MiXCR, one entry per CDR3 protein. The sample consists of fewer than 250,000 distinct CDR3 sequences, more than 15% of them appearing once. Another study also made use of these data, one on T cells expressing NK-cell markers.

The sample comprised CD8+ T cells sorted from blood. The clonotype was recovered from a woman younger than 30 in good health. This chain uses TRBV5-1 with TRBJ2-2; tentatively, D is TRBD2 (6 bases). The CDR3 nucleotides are TGCGCCAGCAGCTTGTCTAGCGAGGGCACCGGGGAGCTGTTTTTT. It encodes CASSLSSEGTGELFF.